These 11 T cell receptor beta chains came from one sample sequenced in a study of cytomegalovirus exposure and HLA in healthy donors. PCR involved 60 Vbeta and 13 Jbeta primers. Method: immunoSEQ multiplex PCR; TCRdb's copy keeps in-frame clones and lacks some. In the table there are 95,000 to 150,000 clones, more than 60% of which are singletons. Sequencing used PBMCs. The receptors originated from a man in his thirties or forties in good health and CMV-seronegative.

The chain links TRBV9 to TRBJ2-3; 9 bases fit TRBD2. Per the germline V gene, CDR1 is SGDLS and CDR2 is YYNGEE. CDR3 length equals 18 residues. The trim removed 0 bases at V and 2 bases at J, leaving 10 bases unmatched. CDR3 protein: CASSVAILAGAYTDTQYF. CDR3 nucleotide sequence: TGTGCCAGCAGCGTAGCTATTTTAGCGGGGGCTTACACAGATACGCAGTATTTT.

This chain joins TRBV6-1 and TRBJ2-3, with D tentatively TRBD2 (6 bases). V was trimmed by 3 bases and J by 6 bases, leaving 10 bases between them. From germline, CDR1 is MNHNS and CDR2 SASEGT. The CDR3 runs 13 residues. The chain's CDR3 is CASSEGGWDTQYF. CDR3 coding DNA: TGTGCCAGCAGTGAGGGAGGATGGGATACGCAGTATTTT.

The V and J genes are TRBV21-1 and TRBJ1-5; TRBD1 was called by the table and not checked on the DNA. TRBV21-1 is tagged as a pseudogene. There are 14 residues in the CDR3. CDR3 coding DNA: TGTGCCAGCAGCAAAAGGATACAGGATCAGCCCCAGCATTTT. Residues: CASSKRIQDQPQHF.

The chain links TRBV7-6 to TRBJ2-3, with 13 positions matching TRBD2. Germline assignment: CDR1 SGHVS and CDR2 FNYEAQ. V lost 8 bases, J lost 0 bases, and 11 bases stayed unmatched. CDR3 length equals 18 residues. The CDR3 sequence: CASQRLAGGLSSTDTQYF. CDR3 in DNA: TGTGCCAGCCAGCGACTAGCGGGGGGACTTTCTAGCACAGATACGCAGTATTTT.

The gene calls are TRBV28 and TRBJ1-1; tentatively, D is TRBD1 (5 bases). This CDR3 has 15 amino acids. Germline loops: CDR1 MDHEN, CDR2 SYDVKM. The V end lost 3 bases, the J end lost 4 bases, and 15 bases lay between the germline ends. CDR3 in amino acids: CASSFIDSPSTEAFF. The DNA of the CDR3 is TGTGCCAGCAGTTTTATCGACAGCCCGAGCACTGAAGCTTTCTTT.

This chain links TRBV5-1 with TRBJ2-3, with 7 bases identical to TRBD1. V shed 0 bases, J shed 4 bases, and the junction held 11 bases outside the gene matches. This CDR3 contains 17 residues. Germline V gives CDR1 SGHRS, CDR2 YFSETQ. The CDR3 region is CASSLAYNRGGADTQYF. Written as DNA, the CDR3 is TGCGCCAGCAGCTTGGCCTACAACAGGGGTGGGGCAGATACGCAGTATTTT.

The chain uses TRBV7-3 and TRBJ1-4; D ambiguous. The germline V gene has CDR1 SGHTA and CDR2 FQGTGA. The CDR3 loop spans 14 amino acids. Deletions cut 0 bases from V and 7 bases from J, with 9 bases between. The CDR3 reads CASSLTGRGEKLFF. CDR3 DNA: TGTGCCAGCAGCTTAACTGGGAGAGGTGAAAAACTGTTTTTT.

This clone was seen a few times. The chain uses TRBV5-1 and TRBJ2-1; perhaps TRBD2 as D (5 bases). This CDR3 contains 13 residues. V was cut by 3 bases and J by 6 bases, with 10 bases left in between. Germline V gene lookup returns CDR1 SGHRS and CDR2 YFSETQ. The CDR3 DNA reads TGCGCCAGCAGCTCCGGACTCAGCAATGAGCAGTTCTTC. It yields the protein CASSSGLSNEQFF.

The chain combines TRBV5-4 with TRBJ1-1, with 9 bases matching TRBD1. The germline V gene encodes CDR1 SGHNT and CDR2 YYREEE (reference sequence). The V segment lost 2 bases and the J segment 5 bases; nucleotides outside the gene matches: 4. This CDR3 spans 14 amino acids. The CDR3 DNA follows: TGTGCCAGCAGCTTTGGACAGGGGAGGACTGAAGCTTTCTTT. This encodes CASSFGQGRTEAFF.

The CDR3 region has the DNA TGTGCCAGCAGCGCCCCTCCTAGATTGGGCTACACCTTC. The encoded protein is CASSAPPRLGYTF. The rearrangement links TRBV5-4 to TRBJ1-2; D gene unclear. CDR1 is SGHNT and CDR2 is YYREEE in the germline V gene (reference sequence). This CDR3 is 13 amino acids long. V was cut by 4 bases and J by 8 bases, with 15 bases left in between.

V usage is TRBV19 and J usage is TRBJ2-5, with TRBD1 matching 8 bases. V shed 5 bases and J 2 bases; nucleotides not matched to a gene: 7. The germline CDR1 and CDR2 sequences are LNHDA and SQIVND (reference sequence). The CDR3 is made up of 15 amino acids. The CDR3, as DNA: TGTGCCAGTAGTCGGGCAGGGGGCTGGCAAGAGACCCAGTACTTC. Its protein is CASSRAGGWQETQYF.